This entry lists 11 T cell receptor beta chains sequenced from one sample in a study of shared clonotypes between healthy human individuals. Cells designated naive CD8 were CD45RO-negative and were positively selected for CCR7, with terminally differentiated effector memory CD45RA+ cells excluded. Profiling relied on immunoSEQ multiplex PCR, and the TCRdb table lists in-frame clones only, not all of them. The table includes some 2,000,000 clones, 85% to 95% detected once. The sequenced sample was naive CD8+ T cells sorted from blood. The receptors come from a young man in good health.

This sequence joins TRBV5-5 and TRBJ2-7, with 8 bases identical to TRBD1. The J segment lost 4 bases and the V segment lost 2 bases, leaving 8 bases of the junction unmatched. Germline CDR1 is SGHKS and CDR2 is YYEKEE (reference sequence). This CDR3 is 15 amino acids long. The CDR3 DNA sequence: TGTGCCAGCAGCTTATCCTGGACAGGGTCTTACGAGCAGTACTTC. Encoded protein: CASSLSWTGSYEQYF. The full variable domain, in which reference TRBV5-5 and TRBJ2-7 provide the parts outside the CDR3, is DAGVTQSPTHLIKTRGQQVTLRCSPISGHKSVSWYQQVLGQGPQFIFQYYEKEERGRGNFPDRFSARQFPNYSSELNVNALLLGDSALYLCASSLSWTGSYEQYFGPGTRLTVT.

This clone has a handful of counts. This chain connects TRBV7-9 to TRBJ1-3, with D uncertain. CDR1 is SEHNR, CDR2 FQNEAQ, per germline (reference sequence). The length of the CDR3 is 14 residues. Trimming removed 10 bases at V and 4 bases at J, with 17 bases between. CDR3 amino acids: CATDFESSGNTIYF. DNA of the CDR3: TGTGCCACCGACTTTGAGAGCTCCGGAAACACCATATATTTT.

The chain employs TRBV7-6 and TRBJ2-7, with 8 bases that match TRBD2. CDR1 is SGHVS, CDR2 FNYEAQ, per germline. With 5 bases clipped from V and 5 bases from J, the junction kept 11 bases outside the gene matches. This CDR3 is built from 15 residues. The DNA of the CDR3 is TGTGCCAGCAGCCTTTTTGGGACTAGTCCCCACGAGCAGTACTTC. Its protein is CASSLFGTSPHEQYF.

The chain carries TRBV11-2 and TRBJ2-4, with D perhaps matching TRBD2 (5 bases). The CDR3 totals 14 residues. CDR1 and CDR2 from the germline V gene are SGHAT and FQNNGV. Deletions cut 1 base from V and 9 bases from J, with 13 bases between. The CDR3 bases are TGTGCCAGCAGCTTAGGGCCCGGGGATGGCATTCAGTACTTC. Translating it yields CASSLGPGDGIQYF.

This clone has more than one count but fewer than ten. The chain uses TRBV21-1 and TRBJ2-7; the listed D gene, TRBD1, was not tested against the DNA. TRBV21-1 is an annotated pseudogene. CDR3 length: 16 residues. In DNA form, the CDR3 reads TGTGCCAGCAGACGAGACAGGGGGGAAAAGTCCTACGAGCAGTACTTC. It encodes CASRRDRGEKSYEQYF.

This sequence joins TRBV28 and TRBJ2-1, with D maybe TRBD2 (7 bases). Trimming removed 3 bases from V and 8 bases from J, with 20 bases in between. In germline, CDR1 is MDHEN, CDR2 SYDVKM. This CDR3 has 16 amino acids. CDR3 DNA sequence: TGTGCCAGCAGTTTCGCCGGAGGAGGGGGGGGCGATGAGCAGTTCTTC. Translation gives CASSFAGGGGGDEQFF.

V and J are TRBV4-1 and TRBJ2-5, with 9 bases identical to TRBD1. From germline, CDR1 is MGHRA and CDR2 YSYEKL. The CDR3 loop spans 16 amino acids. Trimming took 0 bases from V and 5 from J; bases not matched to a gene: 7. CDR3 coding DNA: TGCGCCAGCAGCCAAGAGGACAGGGGTATCGAGGAGACCCAGTACTTC. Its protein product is CASSQEDRGIEETQYF.

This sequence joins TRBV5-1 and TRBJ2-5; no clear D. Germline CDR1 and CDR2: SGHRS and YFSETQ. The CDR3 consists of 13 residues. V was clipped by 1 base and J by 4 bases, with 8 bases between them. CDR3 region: CASSLTVGETQYF. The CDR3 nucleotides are TGCGCCAGCAGCTTGACAGTCGGAGAGACCCAGTACTTC.

The CDR3 bases are TGTGCCAGCAGCGTAGACGAACTCCCGGGGACCGGGGAGCTGTTTTTT. Its translation: CASSVDELPGTGELFF. The rearrangement joins TRBV9 to TRBJ2-2; the D gene is possibly TRBD2 (5 bases). Per germline, CDR1 SGDLS and CDR2 YYNGEE. The CDR3 runs to 16 residues. V was clipped by 0 bases and J by 5 bases, with 14 bases between them.

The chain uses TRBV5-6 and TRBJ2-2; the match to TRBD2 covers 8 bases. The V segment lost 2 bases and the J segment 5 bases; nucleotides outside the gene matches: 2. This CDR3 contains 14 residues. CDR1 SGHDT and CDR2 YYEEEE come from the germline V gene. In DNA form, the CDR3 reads TGTGCCAGCAGCTTTTCGGGAGGGACCGGGGAGCTGTTTTTT. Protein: CASSFSGGTGELFF.

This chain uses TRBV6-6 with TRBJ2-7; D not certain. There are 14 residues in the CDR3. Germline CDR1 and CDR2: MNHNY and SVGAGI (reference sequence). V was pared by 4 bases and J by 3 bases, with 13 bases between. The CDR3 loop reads CASSSSLGDYEQYF. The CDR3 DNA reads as TGTGCCAGCAGTTCAAGCTTGGGTGACTACGAGCAGTACTTC.